The clone carrying this T cell receptor (beta chain) is a singleton in its sample. What it binds is not known. 60 Vbeta and 13 Jbeta primers were used in PCR. The assay was immunoSEQ multiplex PCR, and TCRdb's table has in-frame clones only and misses some. Of 150,000 or so clones listed, 65% to 85% were seen once; the top ten hold roughly 6.2%. The entry originates in a study of cytomegalovirus exposure and HLA in healthy donors. Overall study findings and caveats: Donor immune exposure was known only as CMV serostatus. An analysis that was carried out later associated 16,951 TCR beta sequences with HLA alleles at 0.05 false discovery rate.

The CDR3 covers 16 residues. The V end lost 0 bases, the J end lost 10 bases, and 20 bases lay between the germline ends. Germline V gene sequence: CDR1 SGHRS, CDR2 YFSETQ. Source material: PBMCs. The gene calls are TRBV5-1 and TRBJ1-5; a possible D gene is TRBD1 (6 bases). The origin of this receptor is a male donor in good health and CMV-seropositive. CDR3 nucleotides: TGCGCCAGCAGCTTGGTTGGGGGGGCGGGGGAGGAACCCCAGCATTTT. Its protein product is CASSLVGGAGEEPQHF.